A single sample gave rise to the 10 T cell receptor beta chains below, sequenced in a study of OX40 agonist ivuxolimab in advanced cancers. To prepare the library, the immunoSEQ multiplex PCR assay was applied. Not all clones reach the TCRdb copy of this immuneACCESS table, which keeps in-frame sequences only. Checked studies attribute under half of the gap to unresolved V genes and leave the rest unexplained. The sample includes about 66,000 clones, with around 93% observed a single time. The biggest ten clones account for approximately 0.3% of the sample. Source: CD4+ or CD8+ T cells sorted from blood, taken in a trial of the OX40 agonist ivuxolimab. These receptors were collected from an adult with an advanced solid tumor such as melanoma, head and neck, liver or kidney cancer.

The rearrangement links TRBV6-5 to TRBJ2-1; 11 bases agree with TRBD2. CDR1 and CDR2 from the germline V gene are MNHEY and SVGAGI. This CDR3 has 13 amino acids. V lost 10 bases, J lost 4 bases, and 3 bases stayed unmatched. CDR3 loop: CATRLAGYNEQFF. The CDR3 DNA is TGTGCCACCAGACTAGCGGGATACAATGAGCAGTTCTTC.

The rearrangement joins TRBV5-1 to TRBJ1-2, with D uncertain. The ends were cut back, 0 bases at V and 4 bases at J, with 7 bases in the middle. The CDR3 is 13 amino acids. Germline V gene sequence: CDR1 SGHRS, CDR2 YFSETQ. DNA for the CDR3: TGCGCCAGCAGCTTGGGCGCGGTCTATGGCTACACCTTC. Its protein product is CASSLGAVYGYTF.

This CDR3 is CASSLGGQAEQYF. CDR3 DNA sequence: TGTGCCAGCAGCTTGGGTGGGCAGGCCGAGCAGTACTTC. The chain uses TRBV5-4 and TRBJ2-7; D call uncertain. V was clipped by 0 bases and J by 6 bases, with 10 bases between them. The CDR3 is 13 amino acids. CDR1 and CDR2 from the germline V gene are SGHNT and YYREEE (reference sequence).

A word on this clone: Other DNA sequences within the sample encode an identical CDR3. The chain has TRBV10-2 and TRBJ1-2; D not resolved. V lost 0 bases, J lost 8 bases, and 13 bases lay in between. Germline lookup yields CDR1 WSHSY and CDR2 SAAADI. This CDR3 contains 14 residues. The CDR3 DNA sequence: TGCGCCAGCAGTGAGTCAGGCAGCGCTATCGGCTACACCTTC. It is translated as CASSESGSAIGYTF.

The chain recombines TRBV6-5 with TRBJ1-1; D is perhaps TRBD1 (5 bases). Trimming removed 3 bases from V and 5 bases from J, with 16 bases in between. The CDR3 is 15 amino acids. Germline CDR1 reads MNHEY; CDR2 reads SVGAGI. For the CDR3, the DNA is TGTGCCAGCAGTTATTTCCAGGGAAGTCGAACTGAAGCTTTCTTT. Translation gives CASSYFQGSRTEAFF.

V gene TRBV18 combines with J gene TRBJ2-1; 7 nucleotides agree with TRBD2. The V segment lost 2 bases and the J segment 9 bases; nucleotides outside the gene matches: 7. Germline values: CDR1 KGHSH, CDR2 LQKENI. This CDR3 region has 14 residues. The CDR3 coding sequence is TGTGCCAGCTCACCAAGGGAGGGCCCAGGTGAGCAGTTCTTC. Amino acid sequence: CASSPREGPGEQFF.

The chain couples TRBV28 to TRBJ2-7; 9 bases map to TRBD1. The CDR3 sequence is 13 residues long. Germline CDR1 and CDR2: MDHEN and SYDVKM. The DNA of the CDR3 is TGTGCGTCCGCGGGACAGGGAGTTTACGAGCAGTACTTC. It yields the protein CASAGQGVYEQYF.

The V call is TRBV28, the J call TRBJ2-7; TRBD1 aligns across 12 bases. Germline loops: CDR1 MDHEN, CDR2 SYDVKM. CDR3 length equals 15 residues. J lost 6 bases, V lost 5 bases, and 8 bases had no gene match. The CDR3, as DNA: TGTGCCAGCAGTCCCTCCGGGACAGGGGGCGGCGAGCAGTACTTC. This translates into CASSPSGTGGGEQYF.

The CDR3 nucleotides read TGTGCCAGCAGTAACTACAATGAGCAGTTCTTC. Its translation is CASSNYNEQFF. The genes are TRBV6-6 and TRBJ2-1; D unclear. Between the trimmed V and J ends, which lost 5 bases and 3 bases, there was a span of 2 bases. The length of the CDR3 is 11 residues. The germline V gene encodes CDR1 MNHNY and CDR2 SVGAGI (reference sequence).

The rearrangement links TRBV6-1 to TRBJ2-3; D gene uncertain. Germline CDR1 and CDR2: MNHNS and SASEGT. CDR3 length equals 11 residues. V was shortened by 4 bases and J by 5 bases, with 4 bases between the two germline ends. In DNA, the CDR3 is TGTGCCAGCAGTGTCGGAGATACGCAGTATTTT. Translation: CASSVGDTQYF.